Each of the 32 T cell receptor beta chains below was sequenced from the same sample in a study of neurological immune-mediated disorders (dated by TCRdb to about 2019). Read against the paper, the sample's time point label means: longitudinal time-point 3. The library came from 5' RACE. Sequencing was carried out with an Illumina HiSeq 2500. The public reads were run again by TCRdb, first through fastp at Q25 and then through MiXCR, and only productive beta chains were kept. Records with the same CDR3 protein are collapsed into one entry carrying the most frequent genes and DNA. The sample table contains roughly 100,000 distinct CDR3 sequences; only one count was recorded for roughly 10% of them. Together, the top ten hold approximately 3.3% of the sample. The sample consisted of PBMCs. The receptor set was obtained from a female donor with HTLV-1-associated myelopathy (HAM/TSP).

This clonotype appeared many times. V usage is TRBV5-5 and J usage is TRBJ2-1; D might be TRBD1 (5 bases). The germline V and J ends were trimmed by 0 bases and 1 base, with 11 bases remaining between them. Germline V lookup: CDR1 SGHKS, CDR2 YYEKEE (reference sequence). The CDR3 totals 16 residues. CDR3 coding DNA: TGTGCCAGCAGCTTGGTTCCAGGGATGTCCTACAATGAGCAGTTCTTC. Amino acids: CASSLVPGMSYNEQFF.

This clonotype was seen repeatedly, ten times or more. The chain recombines TRBV5-1 with TRBJ2-7; 8 nucleotides align to TRBD2. The CDR3 length is 14 residues. The germline CDR1 and CDR2 sequences are SGHRS and YFSETQ. V lost 4 bases, J lost 3 bases, and 6 bases stayed unmatched. CDR3 in DNA: TGCGCCAGCAGCCCACCCCTAGCGGGCTACGAGCAGTACTTC. This gives the protein CASSPPLAGYEQYF.

V usage is TRBV28 and J usage is TRBJ2-7; the match to TRBD2 covers 7 bases. Germline V CDR1 and CDR2: MDHEN, SYDVKM. V lost 7 bases, J lost 9 bases, and 21 bases stayed unmatched. The CDR3 spans 16 residues. The CDR3 DNA is TGTGCCAGCACCCCGAGGGGAGGGTCCCCACTTGGGGGGCAGTACTTC. Its protein product is CASTPRGGSPLGGQYF.

The chain couples TRBV15 to TRBJ1-5; D gene ambiguous. Between the trimmed V and J ends, which lost 4 bases and 0 bases, there was a span of 7 bases. This CDR3 has 14 amino acids. Germline V gene lookup returns CDR1 LNHNV and CDR2 YYDKDF (reference sequence). The CDR3 nucleotides are TGTGCCACCAGCAAAATCGGTAGCAATCAGCCCCAGCATTTT. Encoded protein: CATSKIGSNQPQHF.

This clonotype was detected a few times. This chain joins TRBV4-2 and TRBJ2-6, with D hard to call. This CDR3 region has 16 residues. Germline V gives CDR1 LGHNA, CDR2 YNFKEQ. Trimming cost V 1 base and J 0 bases, with 7 bases left between them. DNA of the CDR3: TGTGCCAGCAGCCAAGGAGTCATCTCTGGGGCCAACGTCCTGACTTTC. It specifies CASSQGVISGANVLTF.

This clonotype was picked up many times. This sequence joins TRBV7-2 and TRBJ1-5; tentative D call: TRBD1 (5 bases). This CDR3 has 12 residues. V was pared by 5 bases and J by 5 bases, with 7 bases between. Germline CDR1 SGHTA, CDR2 FQGNSA. CDR3 amino acids: CASSPRDQPQHF. CDR3 nucleotides: TGTGCCAGCAGCCCCAGGGATCAGCCCCAGCATTTT.

This clonotype was detected many times. V gene TRBV5-1 combines with J gene TRBJ2-7, with 10 bases aligning to TRBD1. The CDR3 is made up of 18 amino acids. CDR1 SGHRS and CDR2 YFSETQ come from the germline V gene. V was clipped by 3 bases and J by 4 bases; unmatched bases: 16. CDR3 bases: TGCGCCAGCAGCTCCCCCCCTCTCCAGGACAGGGGGAGGTACGAGCAGTACTTC. This gives the protein CASSSPPLQDRGRYEQYF.

There are a few counts of this clonotype. V usage is TRBV20-1 and J usage is TRBJ2-3; D is perhaps TRBD1 (6 bases). CDR3 length equals 16 residues. The V gene's germline CDR1 is DFQATT and CDR2 SNEGSKA (reference sequence). V lost 1 base and J 2 bases, leaving 16 bases between the germline ends. The CDR3 sequence is CSARAVKRGHTDTQYF. The CDR3 region has the DNA TGCAGTGCTAGAGCGGTAAAGAGGGGACACACAGATACGCAGTATTTT.

This clonotype was recorded at least ten times. The chain carries TRBV4-1 and TRBJ1-5; no reliable D call. The CDR3 is made up of 15 amino acids. Trimming removed 1 base at V and 8 bases at J, with 15 bases between. Per germline, CDR1 MGHRA and CDR2 YSYEKL. CDR3 in DNA: TGCGCCAGCAGCCAAGGCACCGTCGGTTTTGAGCCCCAGCATTTT. Residues: CASSQGTVGFEPQHF.

This clonotype was observed at least ten times. The chain joins TRBV5-6 to TRBJ2-7, with D tentatively TRBD2 (6 bases). Germline values: CDR1 SGHDT, CDR2 YYEEEE. This CDR3 contains 14 residues. With 2 bases removed from V and 0 bases from J, the gap between germline ends came to 9 bases. DNA for the CDR3: TGTGCCAGCAGCTTCGACGGGAGCTCCTACGAGCAGTACTTC. The encoded protein is CASSFDGSSYEQYF.

Ten or more counts support this clonotype. This chain links TRBV5-1 with TRBJ2-1; 8 nucleotides line up with TRBD1. V dropped 0 bases and J dropped 5; count of bases not matched to a gene: 4. CDR3 length equals 15 residues. Germline CDR1 reads SGHRS; CDR2 reads YFSETQ. CDR3 coding DNA: TGCGCCAGCAGCTTGGCTGGACAGGGCCACAATGAGCAGTTCTTC. It yields the protein CASSLAGQGHNEQFF.

Many counts were recorded for this clonotype. The chain couples TRBV5-6 to TRBJ1-2, with TRBD1 as a possible D gene (5 bases). V lost 2 bases to trimming and J lost 8 bases, with 13 bases between them. The CDR3 contains 13 residues. CDR1 and CDR2 from the germline V gene are SGHDT and YYEEEE. The CDR3 protein is CASSLKGSYGYTF. CDR3 bases: TGTGCCAGCAGCTTAAAGGGGAGCTACGGCTACACCTTC.

This clonotype was found many times. This sequence joins TRBV12-3 or TRBV12-4 and TRBJ2-1, with 11 bases aligning to TRBD2. The CDR3 consists of 14 residues. Trimming at V came to 0 bases and at J to 9 bases, leaving 1 base not matched to a gene. CDR3 in DNA: TGTGCCAGCAGTTTAGCTGGGACTAGCGGTGAGCAGTTCTTC. It yields the protein CASSLAGTSGEQFF.

This clonotype was counted many times. This rearrangement joins TRBV3-1 to TRBJ1-2, with D possibly being TRBD1 (5 bases). Per germline, CDR1 LGHDT and CDR2 YNNKEL (reference sequence). The ends were cut back, 0 bases at V and 4 bases at J, with 18 bases in the middle. CDR3 length: 17 amino acids. The CDR3 loop is CASSQDHDLGDGYGYTF. In DNA, the CDR3 is TGTGCCAGCAGCCAAGACCACGACTTGGGGGACGGCTATGGCTACACCTTC.

The chain links TRBV7-3 to TRBJ2-5; D might be TRBD1 or TRBD2, each matching 5 bases. Trimming left V 0 bases short and J 7 bases short, with 6 bases between. CDR1 SGHTA and CDR2 FQGTGA come from the germline V gene. This CDR3 contains 12 residues. The CDR3 sequence: CASSLTGGTQYF. The DNA of the CDR3 is TGTGCCAGCAGCTTAACTGGGGGGACCCAGTACTTC.

This clonotype was observed many times. V and J are TRBV6-5 and TRBJ1-5; D is unclear. CDR3 size: 17 residues. CDR1 is MNHEY and CDR2 is SVGAGI in the germline V gene. V was trimmed by 4 bases and J by 0 bases, leaving 16 bases between them. CDR3 residues: CASSSASQVYSNQPQHF. The DNA of the CDR3 is TGTGCCAGCAGTTCCGCTTCGCAGGTTTATAGCAATCAGCCCCAGCATTTT.

The genes are TRBV18 and TRBJ2-1; 14 bases align to TRBD2. Germline V CDR1 and CDR2: KGHSH, LQKENI. J gave up 6 bases and V 2 bases, and 6 bases lay outside the gene matches. The CDR3 spans 17 residues. CDR3 region: CASSPLAGTSGGNEQFF. The DNA for the CDR3 is TGTGCCAGCTCACCATTAGCCGGGACTAGCGGGGGCAATGAGCAGTTCTTC. Variable domain in full (rest from reference TRBV18 and TRBJ2-1): NAGVMQNPRHLVRRRGQEARLRCSPMKGHSHVYWYRQLPEEGLKFMVYLQKENIIDESGMPKERFSAEFPKEGPSILRIQQVVRGDSAAYFCASSPLAGTSGGNEQFFGPGTRLTVL.

This clonotype was recorded at least ten times. This chain joins TRBV5-1 and TRBJ2-1; TRBD1 or TRBD2 may be the D gene (5 bases each). The CDR3 length is 13 residues. Trimming took 2 bases from V and 7 from J, leaving 10 bases between them. CDR1 and CDR2 (germline): SGHRS, YFSETQ. The CDR3 DNA follows: TGCGCCAGCAGCTTAAACTGGGGGAATGAGCAGTTCTTC. Residues: CASSLNWGNEQFF.

This clonotype has a count of ten or more. The junction departs from germline at one end; a sequencing error may be responsible. V and J are TRBV20-1 and TRBJ1-6; possibly TRBD1 for D (5 bases). From germline, CDR1 is DFQATT and CDR2 SNEGSKA (reference sequence). The length of the CDR3 is 15 residues. DNA for the CDR3: TGCAGCGCTAGAAACAGGTTAAACAAAAATTCACCCCTCCACTTT. Translation: CSARNRLNKNSPLHF.

J is TRBJ2-7 and V is TRBV12-3 or TRBV12-4; TRBD2 matches at 11 bases. This CDR3 has 16 residues. J gave up 1 base and V 6 bases, and 8 bases lay outside the gene matches. CDR3 protein: CASSLTGTSGSYEQYF. CDR3 nucleotides: TGTGCCAGCAGCCTAACCGGGACTAGCGGTTCCTACGAGCAGTACTTC.

The table lists this clonotype with many counts. This chain links TRBV5-1 with TRBJ2-3, with TRBD2 as a possible D gene (5 bases). Germline-derived CDR1 and CDR2 are SGHRS and YFSETQ. V lost 2 bases and J lost 6, with 7 bases in between. The CDR3 has 12 amino acids. The CDR3 loop is CASSFTGDTQYF. The CDR3 coding sequence is TGCGCCAGCAGCTTTACGGGGGATACGCAGTATTTT.

The sample holds many counts of this clonotype. This chain connects TRBV10-2 to TRBJ2-2; D not resolved. V lost 2 bases to trimming and J lost 6 bases, with 19 bases between them. Germline V lookup: CDR1 WSHSY, CDR2 SAAADI. CDR3 length: 17 amino acids. The CDR3: CASSEDPFPYMAGELFF. The CDR3 region has the DNA TGCGCCAGCAGTGAGGACCCATTCCCTTACATGGCCGGGGAGCTGTTTTTT.

This clonotype was counted ten times or more. The CDR3 loop is CASSVTGSGANVLTF. The DNA for the CDR3 is TGTGCCAGCAGCGTTACAGGTTCTGGGGCCAACGTCCTGACTTTC. The V call is TRBV9, the J call TRBJ2-6, with a tentative D call TRBD1 (5 bases). Trimming removed 2 bases from V and 1 base from J, with 7 bases in between. Germline CDR1 and CDR2: SGDLS and YYNGEE. CDR3 length: 15 amino acids.

This clonotype occurred many times. V and J are TRBV20-1 and TRBJ2-3; 9 nucleotides line up with TRBD2. The CDR3 covers 15 residues. Per germline, CDR1 DFQATT and CDR2 SNEGSKA (reference sequence). V lost 3 bases to trimming and J lost 3 bases; unmatched junction nucleotides: 7. CDR3 coding DNA: TGCAGTGCTAGTCCTAGCGGGGCAGTGACAGATACGCAGTATTTT. Its protein is CSASPSGAVTDTQYF.

This clonotype was detected many times. This sequence joins TRBV5-1 and TRBJ2-4, with 11 bases aligning to TRBD1. CDR1 is SGHRS and CDR2 is YFSETQ in the germline V gene. The trim removed 0 bases at V and 0 bases at J, leaving 5 bases unmatched. The CDR3 spans 18 residues. The CDR3 DNA reads as TGCGCCAGCAGCTTGGGGACAGGGGGCGGTCTAGCCAAAAACATTCAGTACTTC. Translation: CASSLGTGGGLAKNIQYF.

In its sample, this clonotype was seen once. Possible read error: a much larger clone is one base away. V and J are TRBV5-5 and TRBJ2-2, with a weak D call TRBD1 (5 bases). The CDR3 contains 15 residues. Germline lookup yields CDR1 SGHKS and CDR2 YYEKEE (reference sequence). The CDR3 sequence is CASSLRGTYTWELFF. CDR3 sequence (DNA): TGTGCCAGCAGCTTAAGGGGCACATACACCTGGGAGCTGTTTTTT.

This clonotype was seen repeatedly, ten times or more. The chain is built from TRBV7-9 and TRBJ2-1; 13 nucleotides match TRBD2. The CDR3 totals 15 residues. Germline lookup yields CDR1 SEHNR and CDR2 FQNEAQ (reference sequence). V lost 6 bases and J lost 7; bases outside the gene matches: 6. In DNA, the CDR3 is TGTGCCAGCAGGCTAACTAGCGGGGGGGCGAATGAGCAGTTCTTC. Its translation: CASRLTSGGANEQFF.

Only a few counts were recorded for this clonotype. V is TRBV13 and J is TRBJ2-7; TRBD1 matches 10 bases. CDR3 length equals 15 residues. V lost 5 bases to trimming and J lost 5 bases; unmatched junction nucleotides: 9. The germline CDR1 and CDR2 sequences are PRHDT and FYEKMQ (reference sequence). The CDR3: CASSALGQGGHEQYF. CDR3 nucleotide sequence: TGTGCCAGCAGCGCCCTCGGACAGGGGGGTCACGAGCAGTACTTC.

This clonotype has at least ten counts. The rearrangement joins TRBV11-2 to TRBJ2-3; D possibly uses TRBD1 or TRBD2 (6 bases each). The CDR3 has 16 residues. Germline V gene lookup returns CDR1 SGHAT and CDR2 FQNNGV. V shed 4 bases and J shed 4 bases, with 18 bases lying between them. CDR3 loop: CASSYTRPGGADTQYF. Written as DNA, the CDR3 is TGTGCCAGCAGCTATACCCGACCCGGGGGCGCAGATACGCAGTATTTT.

There are many counts of this clonotype. This chain connects TRBV12-3 or TRBV12-4 to TRBJ2-4, with unresolved D. The V gene lost 1 base and the J gene lost 3 bases, with 16 bases spanning the gap. CDR3 length equals 17 residues. CDR3 bases: TGTGCCAGCAGTTTAGGTAGCTTGGGAACGCTCAAAAACATTCAGTACTTC. Translated: CASSLGSLGTLKNIQYF.

Here the CDR3 reads CASSLTGTVGREQYF. CDR3 nucleotides: TGTGCCAGCAGTTTAACCGGGACAGTGGGACGCGAGCAGTACTTC. The chain carries TRBV28 and TRBJ2-7, with 7 bases fitting TRBD1. Germline-derived CDR1 and CDR2 are MDHEN and SYDVKM. This CDR3 is built from 15 residues. V trimming: 2 bases; J trimming: 6 bases; junction bases outside the gene matches: 10. The variable domain in full, completed from reference TRBV28 and TRBJ2-7, reads DVKVTQSSRYLVKRTGEKVFLECVQDMDHENMFWYRQDPGLGLRLIYFSYDVKMKEKGDIPEGYSVSREKKERFSLILESASTNQTSMYLCASSLTGTVGREQYFGPGTRLTVT.

The V gene is TRBV5-1, the J gene TRBJ2-2; 8 bases match TRBD2. V lost 0 bases to trimming and J lost 4 bases; unmatched junction nucleotides: 5. The CDR3 spans 16 residues. Germline CDR1 SGHRS, CDR2 YFSETQ. In DNA, the CDR3 is TGCGCCAGCAGCTTGGGACCAGCGGGGGTCACCGGGGAGCTGTTTTTT. Encoded protein: CASSLGPAGVTGELFF.